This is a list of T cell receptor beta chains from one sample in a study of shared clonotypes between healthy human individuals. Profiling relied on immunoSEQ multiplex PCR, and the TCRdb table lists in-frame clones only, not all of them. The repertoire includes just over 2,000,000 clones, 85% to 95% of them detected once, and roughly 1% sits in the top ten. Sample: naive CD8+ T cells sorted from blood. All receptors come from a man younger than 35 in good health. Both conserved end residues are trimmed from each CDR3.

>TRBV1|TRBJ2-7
TSSWDSASSYEQY
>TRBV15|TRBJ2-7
ATSRLSGQGIYEQY
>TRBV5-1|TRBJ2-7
ASSFSVAGGSSSYEQY
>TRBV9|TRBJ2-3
ASSARQGWLAGDGTDTQY
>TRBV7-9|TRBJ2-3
ASSHQANPDTQY
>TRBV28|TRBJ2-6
ASSSDGNSGANVLT
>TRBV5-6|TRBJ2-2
ASSLDTGELF
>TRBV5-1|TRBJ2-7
ASSEDRVAYEQY
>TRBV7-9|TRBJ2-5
ASSLVPSGYQETQY
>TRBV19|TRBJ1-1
ASSPWTVNTEAF
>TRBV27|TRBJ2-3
ASLADNTDTQY
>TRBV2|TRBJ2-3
ASTAGYTDTQY
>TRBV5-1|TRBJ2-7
ASSLGYGKTYEQY
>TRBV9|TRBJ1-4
ASSAKQGSGEKLF
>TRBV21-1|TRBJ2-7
ASSRRQDTYEQY
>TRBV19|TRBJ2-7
ASSIGAAEYEQY
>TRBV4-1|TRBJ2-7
ASSQDRGVEQY
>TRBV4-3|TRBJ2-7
ASSQEGDSSYEQY
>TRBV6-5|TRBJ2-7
ASSWTTGPSYEQY
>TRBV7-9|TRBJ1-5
ASSRDRVFNQPQH
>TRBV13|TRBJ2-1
ASSSSGYGVEGTLPEQF
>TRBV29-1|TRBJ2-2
SVLREGNTGELF
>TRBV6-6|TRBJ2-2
ASSYPRGQGGGELF
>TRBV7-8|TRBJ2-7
ASSFDGGYEQY
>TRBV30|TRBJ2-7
AWRSMGALYEQY
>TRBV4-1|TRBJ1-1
ASSQVGSLEAF
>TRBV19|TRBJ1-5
ASSPWDSNQPQH
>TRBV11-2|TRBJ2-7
ASSSLAGGNEQY
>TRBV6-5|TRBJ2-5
ASSYVPGAEETQY
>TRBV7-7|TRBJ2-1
ASSPRPSNEQF
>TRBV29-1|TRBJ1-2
SVPKEGDYGYT
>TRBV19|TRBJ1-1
ASSFGVGTEAF
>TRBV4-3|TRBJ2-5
ASSQDRTQETQY
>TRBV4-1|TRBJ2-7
ASSPDPSYAYEQY
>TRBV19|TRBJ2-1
ASSIASGITYNEQF
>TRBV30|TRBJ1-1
AWSTNTEAF
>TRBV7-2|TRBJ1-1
ASSLMEGYTEAF
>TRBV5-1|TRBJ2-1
ASSLDTRLAGGNEQF
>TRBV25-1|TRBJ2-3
ASSDLGGVFTDTQY
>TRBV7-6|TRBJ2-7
ASSLARDGDYEQY
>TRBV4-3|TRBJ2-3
ASSQKPDLQWDTQY
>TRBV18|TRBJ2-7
ASSPGGAGHEQY
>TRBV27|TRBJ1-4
ASSLWPSNEKLF
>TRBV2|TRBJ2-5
ASSAGTQQETQY
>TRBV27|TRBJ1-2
ASSFDKNYYGYT
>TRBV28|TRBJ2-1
ASSLFRGLINEQF
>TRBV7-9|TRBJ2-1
ASSSPVAGGTYNEQF
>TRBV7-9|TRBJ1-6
ASSPGQGEDSPLH
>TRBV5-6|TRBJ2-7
ASSSLGHPYEQY
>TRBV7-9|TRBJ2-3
ASTAETDTQY
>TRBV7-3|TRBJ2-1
ASSLVTGPDNEQF
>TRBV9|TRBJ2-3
ASSAGLAGPPTDTQY
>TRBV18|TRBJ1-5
ASSPPGTGGLNQPQH
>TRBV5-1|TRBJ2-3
ASRQGRTDTQY
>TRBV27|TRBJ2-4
ASGNVAGQGRY
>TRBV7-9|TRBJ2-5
ASSLFGGPETQY
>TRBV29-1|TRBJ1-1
SVDSGAGSNTEAF